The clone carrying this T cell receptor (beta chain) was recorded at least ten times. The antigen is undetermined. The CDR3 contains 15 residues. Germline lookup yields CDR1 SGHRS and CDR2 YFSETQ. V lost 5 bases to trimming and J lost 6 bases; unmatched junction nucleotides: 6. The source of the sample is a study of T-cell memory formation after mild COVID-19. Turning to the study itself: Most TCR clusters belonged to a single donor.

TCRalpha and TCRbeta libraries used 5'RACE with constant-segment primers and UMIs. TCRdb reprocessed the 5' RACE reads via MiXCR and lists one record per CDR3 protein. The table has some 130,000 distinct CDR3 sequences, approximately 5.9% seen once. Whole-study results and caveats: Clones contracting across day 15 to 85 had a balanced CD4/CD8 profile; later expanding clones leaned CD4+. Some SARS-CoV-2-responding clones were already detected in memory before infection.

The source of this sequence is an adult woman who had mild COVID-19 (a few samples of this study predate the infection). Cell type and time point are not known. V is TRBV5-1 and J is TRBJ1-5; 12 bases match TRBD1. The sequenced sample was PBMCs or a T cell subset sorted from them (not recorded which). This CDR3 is CASRAGTGGSQPQHF. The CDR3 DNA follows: TGCGCCAGCAGGGCCGGGACAGGGGGCAGTCAGCCCCAGCATTTT.